What follows is one T cell receptor beta chain and its context. Assay used: immunoSEQ multiplex PCR; TCRdb lists only in-frame clones, some missing. The sample has about 200,000 clones; about 85% are singletons. The data are from a study of blood T cell repertoires in COVID-19. The CDR3 length is 16 residues. The chain combines TRBV21-1 with TRBJ1-5; the table gives TRBD1 as D, unverified against the DNA. TRBV21-1 is reported as a pseudogene. This receptor was obtained from a man aged 35-49 years who had recovered from COVID-19. The sample taken for sequencing was PBMCs or T cells enriched from blood (not recorded which). This CDR3 is CASSKGGGGGNQPQHF. The CDR3 nucleotides read TGTGCCAGCAGCAAAGGAGGGGGTGGGGGCAATCAGCCCCAGCATTTT.